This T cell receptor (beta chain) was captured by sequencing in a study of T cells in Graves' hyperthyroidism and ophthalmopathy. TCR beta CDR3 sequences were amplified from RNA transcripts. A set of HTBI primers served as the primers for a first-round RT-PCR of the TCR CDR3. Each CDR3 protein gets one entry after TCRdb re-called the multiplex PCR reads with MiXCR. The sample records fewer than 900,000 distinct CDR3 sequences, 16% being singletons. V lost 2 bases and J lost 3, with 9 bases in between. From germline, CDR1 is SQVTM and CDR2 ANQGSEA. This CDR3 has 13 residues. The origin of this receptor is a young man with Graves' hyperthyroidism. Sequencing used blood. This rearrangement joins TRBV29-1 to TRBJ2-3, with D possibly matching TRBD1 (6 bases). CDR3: CSVEYRATDTQYF. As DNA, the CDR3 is TGCAGCGTTGAATACAGGGCTACAGATACGCAGTATTTT.